The 30 T cell receptor beta chains in this list originate from one sample, sequenced in a study of blood T cell repertoires in COVID-19. Profiling relied on immunoSEQ multiplex PCR, and the TCRdb table lists in-frame clones only, not all of them. The data contain a few hundred thousand clones, 80% to 90% of them singletons. Sample: PBMCs or T cells enriched from blood (not recorded which). The receptors come from a man aged 25 to 45 who had recovered from COVID-19.

This chain joins TRBV7-9 and TRBJ2-1; the match to TRBD2 covers 7 bases. This CDR3 is built from 15 residues. V lost 1 base and J lost 10; bases outside the gene matches: 10. CDR1 is SEHNR and CDR2 is FQNEAQ in the germline V gene (reference sequence). The CDR3 nucleotides read TGTGCCAGCAGCTTAGGGAGCGGGGCCCCAGGGGAGCAGTTCTTC. Amino acid sequence: CASSLGSGAPGEQFF.

This rearrangement joins TRBV5-1 to TRBJ2-1, with 11 bases lining up with TRBD2. Trimming removed 4 bases from V and 7 bases from J; junction bases left unmatched: 4. Per the germline V gene, CDR1 is SGHRS and CDR2 is YFSETQ. The length of the CDR3 is 14 residues. CDR3 region: CASSGGLAVNEQFF. CDR3 DNA: TGCGCCAGCAGCGGGGGACTAGCGGTAAATGAGCAGTTCTTC.

V gene TRBV30 combines with J gene TRBJ2-1; D is ambiguous. Germline V gene sequence: CDR1 GTSNPN, CDR2 SVGIG (reference sequence). This CDR3 has 14 residues. Trimming removed 4 bases from V and 0 bases from J, with 10 bases in between. This chain's CDR3 is CAWIPGSSYNEQFF. DNA of the CDR3: TGTGCCTGGATTCCGGGTAGCTCCTACAATGAGCAGTTCTTC. Filled out from reference TRBV30 and TRBJ2-1, the complete variable domain reads SQTIHQWPATLVQPVGSPLSLECTVEGTSNPNLYWYRQAAGRGLQLLFYSVGIGQISSEVPQNLSASRPQDRQFILSSKKLLLSDSGFYLCAWIPGSSYNEQFFGPGTRLTVL.

This chain joins TRBV12-3 or TRBV12-4 and TRBJ2-5, with no clear D. The CDR3 is made up of 13 amino acids. With 6 bases removed from V and 3 bases from J, the gap between germline ends came to 11 bases. For the CDR3, the DNA is TGTGCCAGCAGGCCCCCCAGTGAAGAGACCCAGTACTTC. Translated, it gives CASRPPSEETQYF.

The rearrangement links TRBV7-3 to TRBJ2-3; no clear D. CDR1 is SGHTA, CDR2 FQGTGA, per germline. The V gene lost 4 bases and the J gene lost 3 bases, with 8 bases spanning the gap. The CDR3 sequence is 13 residues long. CDR3 nucleotides: TGTGCCAGCAGCTCCCGACAAACAGATACGCAGTATTTT. Translating gives CASSSRQTDTQYF.

This clone has more than one count but fewer than ten. The chain employs TRBV24-1 and TRBJ1-1; D is unclear. This CDR3 comprises 13 residues. Trimming stripped 0 bases from V and 10 bases from J, with 11 bases between. Per germline, CDR1 KGHDR and CDR2 SFDVKD. In nucleotides, the CDR3 is TGTGCCACCAGTGATTTGGGGTCAGGTGGAGCTTTCTTT. Residues: CATSDLGSGGAFF.

The rearrangement uses TRBV10-2 and TRBJ2-2; the match to TRBD2 covers 8 bases. With 4 bases clipped from V and 5 bases from J, the junction kept 6 bases outside the gene matches. CDR1 and CDR2 (germline): WSHSY, SAAADI. The length of the CDR3 is 15 residues. The CDR3 bases are TGCGCCAGCAGTGGTGTAGCGGGAATAACCGGGGAGCTGTTTTTT. This codes for CASSGVAGITGELFF.

This clone was seen once. The V and J genes are TRBV28 and TRBJ1-2, with D perhaps TRBD1 (5 bases). The CDR3 has 15 residues. Germline-derived CDR1 and CDR2 are MDHEN and SYDVKM. V gave up 3 bases and J gave up 6 bases, with 17 bases separating them. As DNA, the CDR3 is TGTGCCAGCAGTTTGGTAGCAGGGAATTTGCATGGCTACACCTTC. It translates to CASSLVAGNLHGYTF.

This clone occurred a few times. The J gene is TRBJ2-4, the V gene TRBV28, with 7 bases aligning to TRBD1. This CDR3 is built from 14 residues. The junction had 4 bases not matched to a gene; V was cut back by 2 bases and J by 6 bases. Per germline, CDR1 MDHEN and CDR2 SYDVKM. The CDR3 here is CASSLTGAINIQYF. CDR3 bases: TGTGCCAGCAGTTTAACAGGGGCGATAAACATTCAGTACTTC.

The chain is built from TRBV6-1 and TRBJ2-2; D is possibly TRBD2 (5 bases). Germline assignment: CDR1 MNHNS and CDR2 SASEGT. Trimming shortened V by 3 bases and J by 2 bases, and 16 bases separated the two germline ends. CDR3 length equals 17 residues. The CDR3 DNA reads TGTGCCAGCAGTGACCTACTGGACTGGCCTAACACCGGGGAGCTGTTTTTT. Amino acid sequence: CASSDLLDWPNTGELFF.

The chain is built from TRBV5-4 and TRBJ2-2; TRBD1 agrees at 10 bases. The CDR3 has 16 residues. Trimming cost V 3 bases and J 7 bases; bases outside gene matches: 9. Germline CDR1 and CDR2: SGHNT and YYREEE (reference sequence). The CDR3 DNA reads TGTGCCAGCAGCTCGGGACAGGGGAGCCGGGACGGGGAGCTGTTTTTT. This translates into CASSSGQGSRDGELFF.

V is TRBV7-9 and J is TRBJ2-7; tentative D call: TRBD1 (5 bases). Trimming left V 4 bases short and J 6 bases short, with 7 bases between. CDR3 length equals 11 residues. CDR1 and CDR2 from the germline V gene are SEHNR and FQNEAQ (reference sequence). The CDR3 coding sequence is TGTGCCAGCAGCTCGCAGGGCGAGCAGTACTTC. The encoded protein is CASSSQGEQYF.

V gene TRBV30 combines with J gene TRBJ2-7, with TRBD1 matching over 7 bases. V dropped 1 base and J dropped 4; count of bases not matched to a gene: 1. Germline assignment: CDR1 GTSNPN and CDR2 SVGIG (reference sequence). The length of the CDR3 is 12 residues. The CDR3, as DNA: TGTGCCTGGAGTGGGACAGGTTACGAGCAGTACTTC. This translates into CAWSGTGYEQYF. Drawing the rest from reference TRBV30 and TRBJ2-7, the complete variable domain is SQTIHQWPATLVQPVGSPLSLECTVEGTSNPNLYWYRQAAGRGLQLLFYSVGIGQISSEVPQNLSASRPQDRQFILSSKKLLLSDSGFYLCAWSGTGYEQYFGPGTRLTVT.

A word on this clone: In the same sample, other DNA sequences code for this CDR3. The rearrangement links TRBV7-6 to TRBJ2-7; TRBD2 agrees at 14 bases. This CDR3 region has 16 residues. The germline V gene has CDR1 SGHVS and CDR2 FNYEAQ. The V gene end was trimmed by 5 bases and the J gene end by 0 bases; junction bases not matched to a gene: 3. CDR3 protein: CASSLGTSGSSYEQYF. DNA of the CDR3: TGTGCCAGCAGCCTCGGGACTAGCGGGAGCTCCTACGAGCAGTACTTC.

The chain carries TRBV10-2 and TRBJ2-4; no clear D. The V end lost 7 bases, the J end lost 0 bases, and 10 bases lay between the germline ends. The CDR3 spans 14 residues. Germline loops: CDR1 WSHSY, CDR2 SAAADI. The CDR3 sequence: CASTEELAKNIQYF. Here the CDR3 DNA reads TGCGCCAGCACCGAGGAACTAGCCAAAAACATTCAGTACTTC.

The chain couples TRBV7-3 to TRBJ2-1; a possible D gene is TRBD2 (5 bases). The CDR3 is made up of 13 amino acids. The V gene lost 2 bases and the J gene lost 8 bases, with 10 bases spanning the gap. Germline V lookup: CDR1 SGHTA, CDR2 FQGTGA. CDR3 sequence reads: CASSLFSSDEQFF. CDR3 DNA sequence: TGTGCCAGCAGCTTATTTAGTAGCGATGAGCAGTTCTTC. The full variable domain, rest sourced from reference TRBV7-3 and TRBJ2-1, is GAGVSQTPSNKVTEKGKYVELRCDPISGHTALYWYRQSLGQGPEFLIYFQGTGAADDSGLPNDRFFAVRPEGSVSTLKIQRTERGDSAVYLCASSLFSSDEQFFGPGTRLTVL.

A few counts support this clone. The chain has TRBV6-4 and TRBJ2-2, with 7 bases fitting TRBD1. The J segment lost 1 base and the V segment lost 6 bases, leaving 2 bases of the junction unmatched. Per the germline V gene, CDR1 is MRHNA and CDR2 is SNTAGT. The CDR3 is 14 residues long. CDR3 coding DNA: TGTGCCAGCAGCCGGACAGGGAACACCGGGGAGCTGTTTTTT. Translating it yields CASSRTGNTGELFF.

The CDR3: CASSTDTPAYEQYF. CDR3 nucleotides: TGCGCCAGCAGCACGGACACCCCGGCCTACGAGCAGTACTTC. The chain carries TRBV5-1 and TRBJ2-7; a weak D match, TRBD1 (5 bases). The CDR3 length is 14 residues. Deletions cut 4 bases from V and 2 bases from J, with 13 bases between. Germline-derived CDR1 and CDR2 are SGHRS and YFSETQ.

This clone was seen only a few times. The chain has TRBV24-1 and TRBJ1-2; tentative D call: TRBD1 (5 bases). The germline CDR1 and CDR2 sequences are KGHDR and SFDVKD. This CDR3 has 14 amino acids. Between the trimmed V and J ends, which lost 4 bases and 1 base, there was a span of 9 bases. CDR3 loop: CATSESTVNYGYTF. The CDR3 DNA reads TGTGCCACCAGTGAGTCGACAGTTAACTATGGCTACACCTTC.

Only a few counts were recorded for this clone. The gene calls are TRBV5-4 and TRBJ1-1; D unclear. Per germline, CDR1 SGHNT and CDR2 YYREEE (reference sequence). Trimming took off 4 bases at V and 6 bases at J, with 13 bases between the two ends. The CDR3 covers 13 residues. In nucleotides, the CDR3 is TGTGCCAGCAGCCGAACTGAATATGCTGAAGCTTTCTTT. This translates into CASSRTEYAEAFF.

The CDR3 loop is CASSLVLAGDEQYF. As DNA, the CDR3 is TGTGCCAGCAGCCTGGTGCTAGCGGGAGACGAGCAGTACTTC. The rearrangement joins TRBV7-2 to TRBJ2-7; 10 bases agree with TRBD2. J was trimmed by 5 bases and V by 5 bases; bases with no gene match: 6. CDR1 is SGHTA and CDR2 is FQGNSA in the germline V gene. The CDR3 has 14 amino acids.

The chain joins TRBV4-2 to TRBJ1-2; no reliable D call. The CDR3 is 14 residues long. Between the trimmed V and J ends, which lost 1 base and 6 bases, there was a span of 12 bases. Germline V gives CDR1 LGHNA, CDR2 YNFKEQ. The DNA for the CDR3 is TGTGCCAGCAGCCAAGTTACAGCCACAGATGGCTACACCTTC. Residues: CASSQVTATDGYTF.

V usage is TRBV9 and J usage is TRBJ1-5; TRBD1 is a possible D gene (5 bases). CDR3 length equals 16 residues. Germline V lookup: CDR1 SGDLS, CDR2 YYNGEE. V lost 0 bases, J lost 0 bases, and 10 bases lay in between. The CDR3 region has the DNA TGTGCCAGCAGCGTAGACGGGGGGATTAGCAATCAGCCCCAGCATTTT. This gives the protein CASSVDGGISNQPQHF.

The rearrangement links TRBV5-6 to TRBJ1-2, with no clear D. Germline V gene sequence: CDR1 SGHDT, CDR2 YYEEEE. The CDR3 extends over 14 amino acids. The V and J ends lost 6 bases and 4 bases respectively, with 16 bases between them. CDR3 bases: TGTGCCAGCACCCCGAGCAGGCTCGGCTATGGCTACACCTTC. Its translation is CASTPSRLGYGYTF. Complete variable domain (other parts from reference TRBV5-6 and TRBJ1-2): DAGVTQSPTHLIKTRGQQVTLRCSPKSGHDTVSWYQQALGQGPQFIFQYYEEEERQRGNFPDRFSGHQFPNYSSELNVNALLLGDSALYLCASTPSRLGYGYTFGSGTRLTVV.

This chain connects TRBV4-1 to TRBJ1-4, with D perhaps matching TRBD1 (5 bases). CDR1 is MGHRA, CDR2 YSYEKL, per germline. CDR3 length equals 15 residues. Trimming removed 3 bases from V and 7 bases from J, with 15 bases in between. CDR3 bases: TGCGCCAGCAGCCAGTGGGGGGAGGCTTTTGAAAAACTGTTTTTT. Protein: CASSQWGEAFEKLFF.

The chain couples TRBV19 to TRBJ2-7; TRBD2 is a possible D gene (7 bases). Germline-derived CDR1 and CDR2 are LNHDA and SQIVND (reference sequence). With 5 bases removed from V and 3 bases from J, the gap between germline ends came to 17 bases. CDR3 size: 15 residues. As DNA, the CDR3 is TGTGCCAGTAGTTACCAACGGGGGGCCAACTACGAGCAGTACTTC. This codes for CASSYQRGANYEQYF.

The chain is built from TRBV3-1 (or the pseudogene TRBV3-2) and TRBJ2-7; D is perhaps TRBD1 (5 bases). Trimming removed 2 bases at V and 0 bases at J, with 11 bases between. This CDR3 comprises 15 residues. The V gene's germline CDR1 is LGHDT and CDR2 YNNKEL (reference sequence). The CDR3 loop reads CASSQTGWGSYEQYF. The CDR3 DNA reads as TGTGCCAGCAGCCAAACAGGCTGGGGCTCCTACGAGCAGTACTTC.

The chain has TRBV5-6 and TRBJ2-7; D uncertain. The CDR3 totals 15 residues. Trimming removed 0 bases from V and 0 bases from J, with 10 bases in between. Germline CDR1 is SGHDT and CDR2 is YYEEEE. CDR3 loop: CASSLGGLSSYEQYF. Written as DNA, the CDR3 is TGTGCCAGCAGCTTGGGCGGATTAAGCTCCTACGAGCAGTACTTC.

V and J are TRBV5-4 and TRBJ1-1, with D tentatively TRBD1 (5 bases). Trimming took 4 bases from V and 0 from J, leaving 10 bases between them. This CDR3 comprises 14 residues. Germline lookup yields CDR1 SGHNT and CDR2 YYREEE (reference sequence). The CDR3 bases are TGTGCCAGCAGCGTAGGACAAATGAACACTGAAGCTTTCTTT. It encodes CASSVGQMNTEAFF.

The chain has TRBV5-1 and TRBJ1-1, with D perhaps matching TRBD1 (6 bases). Per germline, CDR1 SGHRS and CDR2 YFSETQ. Trimming left V 4 bases short and J 3 bases short, with 19 bases between. The CDR3 runs to 16 residues. CDR3 loop: CASSAGQGHLDTEAFF. The DNA of the CDR3 is TGCGCCAGCAGCGCGGGCCAGGGGCATCTGGACACTGAAGCTTTCTTT.